The source of this T cell receptor (beta chain) is a study of breast tumors, draining lymph nodes, adjacent tissues. Study findings and constraints: Compared with basal-like, luminal-like tumors shared significantly more repertoire with nontumor tissue.

In regard to this clonotype: Its antigen remains unidentified. A read error may be the cause here, since a much bigger clone is one base away.

Using its own MiXCR run on the multiplex PCR reads, TCRdb lists one record per CDR3 protein. Altogether 150,000 to 200,000 distinct CDR3 sequences are present, around a third being singletons, with the ten largest covering 3.5% to 4.5%. Axillary draining lymph nodes of breast cancer patients supplied the node samples. This CDR3 comprises 16 residues. Germline assignment: CDR1 MRHNA and CDR2 SNTAGT. This rearrangement joins TRBV6-4 to TRBJ2-7; TRBD2 agrees at 8 bases. This sequence was found in a female donor with breast cancer. Some clones in this sample may be carry-over from other donors' samples. Sequenced: axillary lymph node tissue. In DNA form, the CDR3 reads TGTGCCTGCAGTGACTCGTGGGGGCTAGCGGGCTACGAGCAGTACTTC. It is translated as CACSDSWGLAGYEQYF.